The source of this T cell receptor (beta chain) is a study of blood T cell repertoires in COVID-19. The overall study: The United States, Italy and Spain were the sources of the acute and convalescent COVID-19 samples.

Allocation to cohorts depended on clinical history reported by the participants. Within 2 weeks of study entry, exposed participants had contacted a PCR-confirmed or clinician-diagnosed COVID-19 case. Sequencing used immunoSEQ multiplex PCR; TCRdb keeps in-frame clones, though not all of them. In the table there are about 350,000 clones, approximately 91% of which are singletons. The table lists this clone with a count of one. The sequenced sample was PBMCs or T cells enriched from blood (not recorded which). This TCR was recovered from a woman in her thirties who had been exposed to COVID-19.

The CDR3 bases are TGTGCCAGCAGCTTCCCATCGGGACTAGCGGGACCCAGGGATACGCAGTATTTT. It specifies CASSFPSGLAGPRDTQYF. The genes are TRBV28 and TRBJ2-3, with TRBD2 matching over 13 bases. The V segment lost 6 bases and the J segment 6 bases; nucleotides outside the gene matches: 15. This CDR3 has 18 amino acids. The germline CDR1 and CDR2 sequences are MDHEN and SYDVKM.